This T cell receptor (beta chain) was sequenced in a study of CD8+CD57+ T cells in acquired aplastic anemia. The wider study: The sorted CD4+ and CD8+ cells yielded an average around 3.2 ug of DNA.

The CDR3 sequence is 13 residues long. Trimming removed 5 bases from V and 7 bases from J, with 14 bases in between. Germline V CDR1 and CDR2: SGHTA, FQGNSA. Patients chosen for sequencing had shown CD8+CD57+ cell expansion by flow cytometry. Patients were therapy-naive when their blood was sampled. TCR beta VDJ and CDR3 profiles were obtained from a genomic DNA template. TCRdb re-derived calls from the reads in MiXCR, one entry per CDR3 protein. This repertoire shows 450,000 to 600,000 distinct CDR3 sequences, less than 35% found once; its top ten account for less than 1%. This clonotype was counted a few times.

The rearrangement uses TRBV7-2 and TRBJ1-1, with a possible D match to TRBD1 (6 bases). This receptor was taken from a human donor with aplastic anemia. Sequencing was performed on sorted CD4+, CD8+, or CD8+CD57+ T cells (not recorded which) from PBMCs. The CDR3 DNA reads as TGTGCCAGCAGCCCAGGACAGTCTAGTGAAGCTTTCTTT. This gives the protein CASSPGQSSEAFF.